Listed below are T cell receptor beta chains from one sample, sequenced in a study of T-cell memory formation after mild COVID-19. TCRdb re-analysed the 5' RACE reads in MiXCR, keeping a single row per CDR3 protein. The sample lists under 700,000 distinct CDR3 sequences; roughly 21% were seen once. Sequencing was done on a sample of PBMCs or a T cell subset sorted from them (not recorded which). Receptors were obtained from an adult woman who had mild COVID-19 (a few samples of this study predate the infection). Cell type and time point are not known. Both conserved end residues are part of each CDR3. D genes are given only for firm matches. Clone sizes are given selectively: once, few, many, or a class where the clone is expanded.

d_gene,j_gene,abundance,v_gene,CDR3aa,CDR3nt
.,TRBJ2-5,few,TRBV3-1,CASSQSGVETQYF,TGTGCCAGCAGCCAGTCAGGGGTCGAGACCCAGTACTTC
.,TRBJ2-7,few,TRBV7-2,CASSLAENHEQYF,TGTGCCAGCAGCTTAGCGGAGAACCACGAGCAGTACTTC
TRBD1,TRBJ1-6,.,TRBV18,CASSPLTGQDQGPLHF,TGTGCCAGCTCACCACTTACTGGACAGGATCAGGGCCCCCTCCACTTT
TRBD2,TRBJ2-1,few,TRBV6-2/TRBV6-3,CASSSRVSGRASFEQFF,TGTGCCAGCAGTTCCCGGGTTAGCGGGAGGGCATCGTTTGAGCAGTTCTTC
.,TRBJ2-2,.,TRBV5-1,CASSFPLAGGELFF,TGCGCCAGCAGCTTTCCCCTGGCGGGCGGGGAGCTGTTTTTT
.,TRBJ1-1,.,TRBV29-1,CSATWGRGSEAFF,TGCAGCGCTACATGGGGGCGCGGGTCTGAAGCTTTCTTT
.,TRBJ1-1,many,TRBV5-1,CASSLEAAGNTEAFF,TGCGCCAGCAGCTTGGAGGCAGCGGGGAACACTGAAGCTTTCTTT
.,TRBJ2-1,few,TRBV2,CASGGLAGNEQFF,TGTGCCAGTGGGGGGCTAGCTGGTAATGAGCAGTTCTTC
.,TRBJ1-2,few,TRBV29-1,CSVDGGENGYTF,TGCAGCGTTGACGGGGGGGAGAACGGCTACACCTTC
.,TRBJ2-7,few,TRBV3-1,CASSPIREIYEQYF,TGTGCCAGCAGCCCTATCCGGGAGATCTACGAGCAGTACTTC
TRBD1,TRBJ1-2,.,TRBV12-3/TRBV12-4,CASSLAGGQGALGYGYTF,TGTGCCAGCAGTTTGGCCGGGGGACAGGGGGCCTTGGGTTATGGCTACACCTTC
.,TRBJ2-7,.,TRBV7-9,CASSTGVGSYEQYF,TGTGCCAGCAGCACGGGGGTAGGCTCCTACGAGCAGTACTTC